What follows are 19 T cell receptor beta chains derived from one specimen sequenced in a study of technical replicates of blood from a few donors. Generated by immunoSEQ multiplex PCR, the TCRdb table keeps only in-frame clones and is missing some. The sample contains just over 15,000 clones, approximately 90% of which appear only once. The material sequenced was PBMCs. The receptors originated from a human donor in good health.

The rearrangement uses TRBV6-6 and TRBJ2-1; 8 bases agree with TRBD1. The germline gives CDR1 MNHNY, CDR2 SVGAGI (reference sequence). This CDR3 contains 16 residues. V shed 7 bases, J shed 6 bases, and the junction held 14 bases outside the gene matches. CDR3 DNA: TGTGCCAGCAACCCGACCCCGGACAGGGCTGGCAATGAGCAGTTCTTC. Its protein is CASNPTPDRAGNEQFF.

The chain recombines TRBV13 with TRBJ1-1; maybe TRBD1 (6 bases). CDR1 is PRHDT and CDR2 is FYEKMQ in the germline V gene (reference sequence). The V end lost 2 bases, the J end lost 0 bases, and 16 bases lay between the germline ends. This CDR3 has 17 amino acids. This CDR3 is CASSLTGYQIVNTEAFF. The CDR3 DNA reads TGTGCCAGCAGCTTAACAGGGTACCAAATCGTGAACACTGAAGCTTTCTTT.

The chain is built from TRBV27 and TRBJ2-1; TRBD2 matches 14 bases. The germline V gene encodes CDR1 MNHEY and CDR2 SMNVEV (reference sequence). The CDR3 contains 15 residues. V was clipped by 5 bases and J by 10 bases; unmatched bases: 7. The CDR3 region is CASSPGTSGRGEQFF. CDR3 nucleotide sequence: TGTGCCAGCAGTCCTGGGACTAGCGGGAGAGGAGAGCAGTTCTTC.

This chain connects TRBV11-2 to TRBJ1-2; 11 bases match TRBD1. This CDR3 comprises 14 residues. Germline V CDR1 and CDR2: SGHAT, FQNNGV. Trimming at V came to 5 bases and at J to 8 bases, leaving 7 bases not matched to a gene. DNA for the CDR3: TGTGCCAGCAGCCCTGGACAGGGGGCAAGGGGCTACACCTTC. Amino acids: CASSPGQGARGYTF.

The V gene is TRBV6-5, the J gene TRBJ1-4, with 8 positions matching TRBD1. This CDR3 spans 16 amino acids. The germline gives CDR1 MNHEY, CDR2 SVGAGI. Losses at the gene ends were 3 bases for V and 2 bases for J; bases not matched to a gene: 5. The CDR3 DNA reads as TGTGCCAGCAGTTATAGGACAGGGAGGACTAATGAAAAACTGTTTTTT. Translating gives CASSYRTGRTNEKLFF.

V usage is TRBV5-1 and J usage is TRBJ2-1; TRBD2 is a possible D gene (7 bases). CDR1 is SGHRS and CDR2 is YFSETQ in the germline V gene. V gave up 4 bases and J gave up 8 bases, with 19 bases separating them. CDR3 length: 15 residues. The CDR3 DNA follows: TGCGCCAGCAGCAGCACTAGGGGGGGGGAAGATGAGCAGTTCTTC. Translated: CASSSTRGGEDEQFF.

This chain connects TRBV29-1 to TRBJ1-1, with 7 bases matching TRBD1. The V and J ends lost 4 bases and 5 bases, in that order; junction bases with no gene match: 7. This CDR3 spans 13 amino acids. Germline CDR1 is SQVTM and CDR2 is ANQGSEA. Here the CDR3 reads CSVGLQGRTEAFF. The DNA of the CDR3 is TGCAGCGTTGGACTACAGGGGAGAACTGAAGCTTTCTTT.

The chain carries TRBV11-2 and TRBJ2-2, with 8 bases aligning to TRBD2. The germline CDR1 and CDR2 sequences are SGHAT and FQNNGV. This CDR3 comprises 13 residues. The V and J ends lost 5 bases and 8 bases, in that order; junction bases with no gene match: 4. The DNA of the CDR3 is TGTGCCAGCAGCCCCCTAGCGGGTGGGGAGCTGTTTTTT. Amino acid sequence: CASSPLAGGELFF. Full variable domain (outside the CDR3, taken from reference TRBV11-2 and TRBJ2-2): EAGVAQSPRYKIIEKRQSVAFWCNPISGHATLYWYQQILGQGPKLLIQFQNNGVVDDSQLPKDRFSAERLKGVDSTLKIQPAKLEDSAVYLCASSPLAGGELFFGEGSRLTVL.

CDR3 sequence: CASSIQDTSQETQYF. The CDR3 region has the DNA TGTGCCAGTAGTATACAGGACACCTCCCAAGAGACCCAGTACTTC. The chain employs TRBV19 and TRBJ2-5, with a weak D call TRBD1 (5 bases). With 2 bases removed from V and 1 base from J, the gap between germline ends came to 11 bases. Germline lookup yields CDR1 LNHDA and CDR2 SQIVND (reference sequence). This CDR3 spans 15 amino acids.

The chain recombines TRBV4-2 with TRBJ2-7; D not certain. The CDR3 consists of 13 residues. In germline, CDR1 is LGHNA, CDR2 YNFKEQ. V lost 4 bases to trimming and J lost 3 bases, with 10 bases between them. The CDR3 spells CASSLNGHYEQYF. The CDR3 DNA follows: TGTGCCAGCAGCCTTAATGGGCACTACGAGCAGTACTTC.

This rearrangement joins TRBV7-6 to TRBJ1-4; 11 bases are a match to TRBD1. Germline V CDR1 and CDR2: SGHVS, FNYEAQ. The CDR3 runs to 17 residues. V lost 3 bases, J lost 5 bases, and 8 bases stayed unmatched. CDR3 amino acids: CASSLTGQGAPNEKLFF. CDR3 in DNA: TGTGCCAGCAGCTTGACCGGACAGGGGGCGCCGAATGAAAAACTGTTTTTT.

A single count supports this clone. V gene TRBV6-5 combines with J gene TRBJ1-3, with TRBD1 matching over 7 bases. With 7 bases clipped from V and 4 bases from J, the junction kept 10 bases outside the gene matches. The V gene's germline CDR1 is MNHEY and CDR2 SVGAGI. CDR3 length: 15 residues. CDR3 loop: CASTSRGGLGNTIYF. The CDR3 bases are TGTGCCAGCACTTCTAGAGGGGGCTTGGGAAACACCATATATTTT.

The DNA for the CDR3 is TGTGCCAGCAGTTTAGGGAGGGCTCGGCCCCAGCATTTT. This encodes CASSLGRARPQHF. The genes are TRBV27 and TRBJ1-5, with D unresolved. This CDR3 is built from 13 residues. The V end lost 2 bases, the J end lost 9 bases, and 11 bases lay between the germline ends. Germline V gives CDR1 MNHEY, CDR2 SMNVEV (reference sequence).

This sequence joins TRBV5-4 and TRBJ2-2; tentative D call: TRBD2 (5 bases). Trimming removed 4 bases from V and 0 bases from J, with 7 bases in between. CDR3 size: 14 residues. Germline lookup yields CDR1 SGHNT and CDR2 YYREEE (reference sequence). CDR3 bases: TGTGCCAGCAGCCTGGGAGCGAACACCGGGGAGCTGTTTTTT. This codes for CASSLGANTGELFF. The variable domain in full, completed from reference TRBV5-4 and TRBJ2-2, reads ETGVTQSPTHLIKTRGQQVTLRCSSQSGHNTVSWYQQALGQGPQFIFQYYREEENGRGNFPPRFSGLQFPNYSSELNVNALELDDSALYLCASSLGANTGELFFGEGSRLTVL.

J is TRBJ2-7 and V is TRBV27, with 8 bases that match TRBD2. Germline V gives CDR1 MNHEY, CDR2 SMNVEV (reference sequence). V shed 4 bases, J shed 2 bases, and the junction held 7 bases outside the gene matches. The CDR3 is 15 residues long. The CDR3 bases are TGTGCCAGCAGTTCCCGGGGGGGCGGGCCCTACGAGCAGTACTTC. Residues: CASSSRGGGPYEQYF.

The J gene is TRBJ2-3, the V gene TRBV9; 7 bases fit TRBD2. CDR1 and CDR2 from the germline V gene are SGDLS and YYNGEE. V trimming: 2 bases; J trimming: 4 bases; junction bases outside the gene matches: 7. The CDR3 runs to 15 residues. Written as DNA, the CDR3 is TGTGCCAGCAGCGTTGGGGGGGGTTTCTCAGATACGCAGTATTTT. Protein sequence: CASSVGGGFSDTQYF.

Only one count was recorded for this clone. V and J are TRBV4-2 and TRBJ2-1; TRBD2 matches 7 bases. The CDR3 covers 14 residues. From germline, CDR1 is LGHNA and CDR2 YNFKEQ. The ends lost 8 bases at V and 4 bases at J; junction bases unmatched: 8. CDR3 DNA sequence: TGTGCCAGCGAGACTAGCCGAGGTTACAATGAGCAGTTCTTC. Translated, it gives CASETSRGYNEQFF.

This clone was detected once. This chain connects TRBV5-6 to TRBJ1-2, with a possible D match to TRBD1 (5 bases). Trimming pared 3 bases from V and 4 bases from J, leaving 19 bases between. CDR3 size: 16 residues. Germline CDR1 and CDR2: SGHDT and YYEEEE. The CDR3 region has the DNA TGTGCCAGCAGCTCCCCCCCGGCTCAGGGTGTCTATGGCTACACCTTC. Translated, it gives CASSSPPAQGVYGYTF.

The rearrangement uses TRBV27 and TRBJ2-3, with D unresolved. Germline values: CDR1 MNHEY, CDR2 SMNVEV (reference sequence). The CDR3 consists of 15 residues. V was cut by 5 bases and J by 0 bases, with 12 bases left in between. CDR3 amino acids: CASSVQPASTDTQYF. The CDR3, as DNA: TGTGCCAGCAGTGTACAGCCAGCTAGCACAGATACGCAGTATTTT.